Shown below are 8 T cell receptor beta chains from a single sample sequenced in a study of T-cell memory formation after mild COVID-19. TCRdb recomputed calls from the 5' RACE reads with MiXCR, one row per CDR3 protein. The profile shows 92,000 or so distinct CDR3 sequences, approximately 13% of them singletons. Sequencing used PBMCs or a T cell subset sorted from them (not recorded which). The source of these receptors is an adult woman who had mild COVID-19 (a few samples of this study predate the infection). Cell type and time point are not known.

The chain carries TRBV4-1 and TRBJ2-5; D possibly corresponds to TRBD1 (5 bases). With 1 base removed from V and 0 bases from J, the gap between germline ends came to 6 bases. The length of the CDR3 is 14 residues. The germline CDR1 and CDR2 sequences are MGHRA and YSYEKL. The CDR3 protein is CASSQGQYQETQYF. For the CDR3, the DNA is TGCGCCAGCAGCCAAGGACAGTACCAAGAGACCCAGTACTTC.

This clonotype was observed a handful of times. The chain couples TRBV7-8 to TRBJ2-3, with a weak D call TRBD2 (7 bases). The CDR3 is 18 amino acids. V shed 5 bases and J shed 4 bases, with 25 bases lying between them. Germline values: CDR1 SGHVS, CDR2 FQNEAQ. The CDR3 nucleotides are TGTGCCAGCAGCCCCCGAGGGGGGGAGATTGAGTTCGCAGATACGCAGTATTTT. It is translated as CASSPRGGEIEFADTQYF.

The chain uses TRBV2 and TRBJ2-5; 7 bases are a match to TRBD2. Germline CDR1 is SNHLY and CDR2 is FYNNEI. V lost 2 bases to trimming and J lost 2 bases; unmatched junction nucleotides: 5. The length of the CDR3 is 15 residues. The CDR3 region has the DNA TGTGCCAGCAGTGAAAGGCAGCGGGGACAAGAGACCCAGTACTTC. Translating gives CASSERQRGQETQYF.

This clonotype was picked up a small number of times. The chain recombines TRBV27 with TRBJ2-2; D remains ambiguous. The germline V and J ends were trimmed by 5 bases and 7 bases, with 11 bases remaining between them. The CDR3 loop spans 13 amino acids. Germline V gives CDR1 MNHEY, CDR2 SMNVEV (reference sequence). Here the CDR3 DNA reads TGTGCCAGCAGTCTTAGGCCGGTCGGGGAGCTGTTTTTT. Its protein product is CASSLRPVGELFF.

There are a few counts of this clonotype. This chain joins TRBV7-6 and TRBJ2-1; D is possibly TRBD1 (5 bases). V was shortened by 1 base and J by 0 bases, with 16 bases between the two germline ends. CDR3 length equals 18 residues. The germline V gene has CDR1 SGHVS and CDR2 FNYEAQ. The CDR3 bases are TGTGCCAGCAGCTTAGGGGGTTTGGGGCTGAGCTCCTACAATGAGCAGTTCTTC. Translating gives CASSLGGLGLSSYNEQFF.

V usage is TRBV12-3 or TRBV12-4 and J usage is TRBJ1-1; D gene ambiguous. CDR3 length: 12 residues. With 7 bases removed from V and 1 base from J, the gap between germline ends came to 7 bases. The CDR3 protein is CASTIGNTEAFF. The CDR3 DNA follows: TGTGCCAGCACCATCGGGAACACTGAAGCTTTCTTT.

This clonotype was found a few times. The chain uses TRBV7-3 and TRBJ1-1, with D tentatively TRBD1 (5 bases). The CDR3 consists of 14 residues. Trimming left V 2 bases short and J 5 bases short, with 12 bases between. Germline CDR1 reads SGHTA; CDR2 reads FQGTGA. The chain's CDR3 is CASSLEGTGTEAFF. CDR3 bases: TGTGCCAGCAGCTTAGAGGGGACGGGAACTGAAGCTTTCTTT.

This clonotype has more than one count but fewer than ten. The chain has TRBV5-4 and TRBJ1-1; unclear D gene. Looked up from germline, CDR1 is SGHNT and CDR2 is YYREEE (reference sequence). The V end was cut by 0 bases, the J end by 0 bases, with 3 bases between. The CDR3 consists of 13 residues. For the CDR3, the DNA is TGTGCCAGCAGCTTGGATATGAACACTGAAGCTTTCTTT. It yields the protein CASSLDMNTEAFF.